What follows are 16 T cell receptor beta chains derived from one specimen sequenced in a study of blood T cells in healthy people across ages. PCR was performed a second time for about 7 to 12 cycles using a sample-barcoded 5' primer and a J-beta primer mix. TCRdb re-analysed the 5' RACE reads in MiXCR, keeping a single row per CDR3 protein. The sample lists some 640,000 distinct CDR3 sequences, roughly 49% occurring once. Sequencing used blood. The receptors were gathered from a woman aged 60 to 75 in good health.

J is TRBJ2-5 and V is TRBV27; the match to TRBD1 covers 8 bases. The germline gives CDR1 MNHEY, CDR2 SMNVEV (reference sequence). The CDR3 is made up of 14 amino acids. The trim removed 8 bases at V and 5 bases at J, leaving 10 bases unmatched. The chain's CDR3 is CASRDRTIRETQYF. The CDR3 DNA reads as TGTGCCAGCCGGGACAGGACTATTAGGGAGACCCAGTACTTC.

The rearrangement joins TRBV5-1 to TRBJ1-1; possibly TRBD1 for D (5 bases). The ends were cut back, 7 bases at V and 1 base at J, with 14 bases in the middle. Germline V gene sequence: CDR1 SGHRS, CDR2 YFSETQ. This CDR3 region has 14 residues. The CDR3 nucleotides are TGCGCCAGCTACAACAGGCTACCGAACACTGAAGCTTTCTTT. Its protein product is CASYNRLPNTEAFF.

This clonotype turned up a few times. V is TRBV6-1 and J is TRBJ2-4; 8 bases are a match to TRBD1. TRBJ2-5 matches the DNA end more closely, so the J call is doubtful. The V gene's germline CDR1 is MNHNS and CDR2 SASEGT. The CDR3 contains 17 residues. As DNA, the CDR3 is TGTGCCAGCAGTGAAATCCCGGACAGGGCTCGTCGTGGGACCCAGTACTTC. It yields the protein CASSEIPDRARRGTQYF.

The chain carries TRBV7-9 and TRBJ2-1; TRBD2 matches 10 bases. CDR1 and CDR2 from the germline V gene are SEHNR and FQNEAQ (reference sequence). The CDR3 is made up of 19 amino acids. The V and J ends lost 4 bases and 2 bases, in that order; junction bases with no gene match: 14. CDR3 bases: TGTGCCAGCAGCTCTTTGGTTCTAGCGGGAGTAGGTCCCTACAATGAGCAGTTCTTC. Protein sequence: CASSSLVLAGVGPYNEQFF.

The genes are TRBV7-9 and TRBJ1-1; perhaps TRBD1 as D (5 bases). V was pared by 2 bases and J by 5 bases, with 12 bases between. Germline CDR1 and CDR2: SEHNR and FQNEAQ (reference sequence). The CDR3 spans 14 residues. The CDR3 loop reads CASSLSWGRTEAFF. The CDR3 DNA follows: TGTGCCAGCAGCTTATCTTGGGGGAGAACTGAAGCTTTCTTT. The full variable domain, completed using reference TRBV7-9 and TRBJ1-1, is DTGVSQNPRHKITKRGQNVTFRCDPISEHNRLYWYRQTLGQGPEFLTYFQNEAQLEKSRLLSDRFSAERPKGSFSTLEIQRTEQGDSAMYLCASSLSWGRTEAFFGQGTRLTVV.

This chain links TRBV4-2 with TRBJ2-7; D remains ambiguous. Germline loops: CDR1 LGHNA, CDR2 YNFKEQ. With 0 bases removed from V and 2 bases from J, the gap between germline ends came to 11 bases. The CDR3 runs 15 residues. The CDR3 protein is CASSQDRAGTYEQYF. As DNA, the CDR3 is TGTGCCAGCAGCCAAGATCGTGCTGGGACCTACGAGCAGTACTTC.

The CDR3 region has the DNA TGTGCCAGCAGCCAATTTGACAGGGTCACAGATACGCAGTATTTT. This sequence encodes CASSQFDRVTDTQYF. The J gene is TRBJ2-3, the V gene TRBV3-1; 7 nucleotides agree with TRBD1. Germline CDR1 and CDR2: LGHDT and YNNKEL (reference sequence). With V trimmed by 2 bases and J by 2 bases, 4 bases remained unmatched. The CDR3 spans 15 residues.

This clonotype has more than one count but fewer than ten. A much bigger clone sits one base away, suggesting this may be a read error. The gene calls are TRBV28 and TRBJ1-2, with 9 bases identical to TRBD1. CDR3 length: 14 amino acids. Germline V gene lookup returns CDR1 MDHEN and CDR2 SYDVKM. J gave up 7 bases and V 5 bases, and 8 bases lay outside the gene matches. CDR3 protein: CASSTTGGSRGYTF. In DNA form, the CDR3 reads TGTGCCAGCAGTACAACAGGGGGCTCGCGTGGCTACACCTTC.

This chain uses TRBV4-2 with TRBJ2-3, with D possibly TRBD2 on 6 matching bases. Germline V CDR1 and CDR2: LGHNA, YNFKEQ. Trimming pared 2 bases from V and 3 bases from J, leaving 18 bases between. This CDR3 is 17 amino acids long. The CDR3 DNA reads TGTGCCAGCAGCCAAAGGGGACGGGGGTTGAGGACAGATACGCAGTATTTT. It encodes CASSQRGRGLRTDTQYF.

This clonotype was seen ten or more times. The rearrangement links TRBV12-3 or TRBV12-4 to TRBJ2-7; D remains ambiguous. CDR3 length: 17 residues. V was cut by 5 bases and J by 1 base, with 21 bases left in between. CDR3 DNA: TGTGCCAGCAGTGCCCCTGAAGGGTTTGATATTTCCTACGAGCAGTACTTC. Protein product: CASSAPEGFDISYEQYF.

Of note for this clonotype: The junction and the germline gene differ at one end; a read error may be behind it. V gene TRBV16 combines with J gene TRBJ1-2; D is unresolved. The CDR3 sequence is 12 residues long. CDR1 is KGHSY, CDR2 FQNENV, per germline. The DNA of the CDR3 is TGTGCCAGCAGCCAGTCGAACTATGACTACACCTTC. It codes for CASSQSNYDYTF. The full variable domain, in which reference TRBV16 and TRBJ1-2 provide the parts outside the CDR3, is GEEVAQTPKHLVRGEGQKAKLYCAPIKGHSYVFWYQQVLKNEFKFLISFQNENVFDETGMPKERFSAKCLPNSPCSLEIQATKLEDSAVYFCASSQSNYDYTFGSGTRLTVV.

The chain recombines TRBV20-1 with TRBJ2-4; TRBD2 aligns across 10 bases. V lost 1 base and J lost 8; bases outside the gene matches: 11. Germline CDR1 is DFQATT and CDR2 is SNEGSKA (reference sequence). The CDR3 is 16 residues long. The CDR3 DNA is TGCAGTGCTAGAGGGGTCAGCGGGAGGGCCTTTGACATTCAGTACTTC. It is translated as CSARGVSGRAFDIQYF.

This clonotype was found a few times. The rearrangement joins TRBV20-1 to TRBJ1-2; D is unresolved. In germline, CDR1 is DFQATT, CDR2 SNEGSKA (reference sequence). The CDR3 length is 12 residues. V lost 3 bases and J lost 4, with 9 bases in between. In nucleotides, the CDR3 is TGCAGTGCTAGTGGAGGAAGCTATGGCTACACCTTC. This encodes CSASGGSYGYTF.

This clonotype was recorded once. For the CDR3, the DNA is TGTGCCAGCAGTCCGACCGGGCCTAGCGACGGCTACACCTTC. This encodes CASSPTGPSDGYTF. The chain uses TRBV6-2 or TRBV6-3 and TRBJ1-2; D is unclear. The CDR3 consists of 14 residues. From germline, CDR1 is MNHEY and CDR2 SVGEGT. The germline V and J ends were trimmed by 5 bases and 8 bases, with 18 bases remaining between them.

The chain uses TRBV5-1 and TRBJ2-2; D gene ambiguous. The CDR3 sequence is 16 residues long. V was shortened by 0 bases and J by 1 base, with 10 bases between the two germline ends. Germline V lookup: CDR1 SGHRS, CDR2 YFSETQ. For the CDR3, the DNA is TGCGCCAGCAGCTTGGTACGTCTTAAGAACACCGGGGAGCTGTTTTTT. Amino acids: CASSLVRLKNTGELFF.

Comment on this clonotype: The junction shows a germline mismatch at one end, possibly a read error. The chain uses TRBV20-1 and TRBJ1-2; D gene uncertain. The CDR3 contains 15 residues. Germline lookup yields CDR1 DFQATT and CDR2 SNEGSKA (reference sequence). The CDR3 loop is CSAAFNVGINYGHTF. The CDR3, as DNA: TGCAGTGCTGCCTTCAATGTAGGGATCAACTATGGCCACACCTTC.